The 2 T cell receptor beta chains below were found in one sample sequenced in a study of blood T cell repertoires in COVID-19. Profiled with immunoSEQ multiplex PCR; TCRdb holds only in-frame clones, not every one. Among about 27,000 clones listed, around 60% were seen once. The sequenced material came from peripheral blood. Receptor source: a man aged 55 to 70 with active or convalescent COVID-19.

This clone was seen a single time. The rearrangement joins TRBV4-1 to TRBJ2-5; 9 bases line up with TRBD1. The trim removed 4 bases at V and 4 bases at J, leaving 4 bases unmatched. CDR3 length: 14 amino acids. Looked up from germline, CDR1 is MGHRA and CDR2 is YSYEKL. CDR3 DNA: TGCGCCAGCAGCCGCCTGGGACAGGGAGAGACCCAGTACTTC. Protein product: CASSRLGQGETQYF.

This clone came up a few times. The chain carries TRBV6-2 or TRBV6-3 and TRBJ2-1; perhaps TRBD1 as D (5 bases). The CDR3 sequence is 15 residues long. The ends were cut back, 2 bases at V and 2 bases at J, with 10 bases in the middle. Germline loops: CDR1 MNHEY, CDR2 SVGEGT. CDR3 region: CASSYQGEAYNEQFF. CDR3 coding DNA: TGTGCCAGCAGTTACCAGGGTGAGGCCTACAATGAGCAGTTCTTC.